This passage covers 19 T cell receptor beta chains from one sample sequenced in a study of memory CD4+ T cells and cytomegalovirus serostatus. Assay: immunoSEQ multiplex PCR; the TCRdb copy retains only in-frame clones and omits some. Here the sample spans tens of thousands of clones, approximately 82% being singletons. The sort gate was single viable CD3+CD4+CD8-CD45RO+ cells for memory CD4+ T cells. The sample comprised memory CD4+ T cells from blood. These receptors all come from an adult in good health and CMV-seronegative.

On this clone itself: The sample has other DNA sequences that encode this CDR3 too. The J gene is TRBJ1-1, the V gene TRBV6-6; D is unresolved. V lost 1 base and J 6 bases, leaving 6 bases between the germline ends. This CDR3 is built from 12 residues. Germline lookup yields CDR1 MNHNY and CDR2 SVGAGI (reference sequence). CDR3 nucleotides: TGTGCCAGCAGTTACTTCGGCGCTGAAGCTTTCTTT. Encoded protein: CASSYFGAEAFF.

This clone was seen once. The chain recombines TRBV2 with TRBJ2-7, with D unresolved. Looked up from germline, CDR1 is SNHLY and CDR2 is FYNNEI. This CDR3 is built from 13 residues. V dropped 2 bases and J dropped 9 bases, with 14 bases sitting between them. The CDR3: CASSEFGSQGQYF. The DNA for the CDR3 is TGTGCCAGCAGTGAATTCGGGTCCCAAGGGCAGTACTTC.

A remark on this clone: In the same sample, other DNA sequences code for this CDR3. This chain uses TRBV7-3 with TRBJ2-3; 7 bases are shared with TRBD2. Trimming at V came to 5 bases and at J to 1 base, leaving 6 bases not matched to a gene. The germline V gene encodes CDR1 SGHTA and CDR2 FQGTGA. There are 15 residues in the CDR3. DNA of the CDR3: TGTGCCAGCAGCCTCATGGGGGGGGGCACAGATACGCAGTATTTT. This encodes CASSLMGGGTDTQYF.

This clone was seen a handful of times. The chain couples TRBV18 to TRBJ1-3, with D possibly being TRBD1 (5 bases). Germline loops: CDR1 KGHSH, CDR2 LQKENI. The CDR3 loop spans 14 amino acids. The V and J ends lost 6 bases and 0 bases respectively, with 9 bases between them. CDR3 nucleotide sequence: TGTGCCAGCTCCCCCGACAGCTCTGGAAACACCATATATTTT. Translation gives CASSPDSSGNTIYF. The whole variable domain, remainder taken from reference TRBV18 and TRBJ1-3, is NAGVMQNPRHLVRRRGQEARLRCSPMKGHSHVYWYRQLPEEGLKFMVYLQKENIIDESGMPKERFSAEFPKEGPSILRIQQVVRGDSAAYFCASSPDSSGNTIYFGEGSWLTVV.

As regards this clone: The sample has other DNA sequences that encode this CDR3 too. In DNA, the CDR3 is TGCGCCAGCAGCTTGGAATCGCCTAACTATGGCTACACCTTC. Amino acid sequence: CASSLESPNYGYTF. The V and J genes are TRBV5-1 and TRBJ1-2, with unresolved D. This CDR3 has 14 amino acids. Germline CDR1 is SGHRS and CDR2 is YFSETQ. V lost 0 bases and J 0 bases, leaving 6 bases between the germline ends.

The rearrangement uses TRBV9 and TRBJ2-1; 12 positions match TRBD2. CDR1 and CDR2 from the germline V gene are SGDLS and YYNGEE. The CDR3 contains 18 residues. J lost 4 bases, V lost 0 bases, and 8 bases had no gene match. The CDR3 nucleotides read TGTGCCAGCAGCGTAGTTGCTAGCGGGGGGGCCGGGTACAATGAGCAGTTCTTC. This translates into CASSVVASGGAGYNEQFF.

This clone was found once. The chain combines TRBV27 with TRBJ1-4; 7 nucleotides agree with TRBD1. CDR3 length: 17 amino acids. Trimming took 5 bases from V and 3 from J; bases not matched to a gene: 12. Germline lookup yields CDR1 MNHEY and CDR2 SMNVEV (reference sequence). CDR3 residues: CASSPTRPGQPNEKLFF. The CDR3 DNA sequence: TGTGCCAGCAGTCCAACCAGACCGGGACAGCCTAATGAAAAACTGTTTTTT.

The genes are TRBV7-2 and TRBJ2-7; D unresolved. Germline-derived CDR1 and CDR2 are SGHTA and FQGNSA. The CDR3 consists of 14 residues. The germline V and J ends were trimmed by 4 bases and 1 base, with 11 bases remaining between them. CDR3 amino acids: CASSSVGLSYEQYF. The CDR3 DNA sequence: TGTGCCAGCAGCTCCGTAGGGCTTTCCTACGAGCAGTACTTC.

This chain uses TRBV19 with TRBJ2-4; tentative D call: TRBD1 (6 bases). The CDR3 runs to 14 residues. V lost 4 bases and J lost 5, with 12 bases in between. Germline-derived CDR1 and CDR2 are LNHDA and SQIVND (reference sequence). The CDR3 region has the DNA TGTGCCAGTAGTAGTTCAGGGGATCAAAACATTCAGTACTTC. Protein product: CASSSSGDQNIQYF.

This chain links TRBV6-6 with TRBJ1-2; 7 bases map to TRBD1. The CDR3 sequence is 12 residues long. The junction had 3 bases not matched to a gene; V was cut back by 5 bases and J by 6 bases. From germline, CDR1 is MNHNY and CDR2 SVGAGI (reference sequence). CDR3 amino acids: CASSRQGDGYTF. The CDR3 bases are TGTGCCAGCAGTCGACAGGGAGATGGCTACACCTTC.

This clone was counted between two and nine times. The chain carries TRBV19 and TRBJ1-2; D is possibly TRBD1 (5 bases). From germline, CDR1 is LNHDA and CDR2 SQIVND (reference sequence). CDR3 size: 11 residues. Trimming stripped 7 bases from V and 8 bases from J, with 11 bases between. CDR3 in DNA: TGTGCCAGTAAAGCAGGGAGCGGCTACACCTTC. It encodes CASKAGSGYTF.

The J gene is TRBJ2-1, the V gene TRBV5-1, with TRBD1 matching over 7 bases. In germline, CDR1 is SGHRS, CDR2 YFSETQ. This CDR3 has 15 residues. V was pared by 7 bases and J by 4 bases, with 11 bases of the junction left unmatched. The CDR3 loop reads CASARQGLGYNEQFF. As DNA, the CDR3 is TGCGCCAGCGCTAGACAGGGCCTGGGGTACAATGAGCAGTTCTTC.

The chain links TRBV5-1 to TRBJ1-1, with 9 bases lining up with TRBD1. V gave up 4 bases and J gave up 4 bases; unmatched junction bases: 5. The V gene's germline CDR1 is SGHRS and CDR2 YFSETQ. CDR3 length: 14 amino acids. The chain's CDR3 is CASSIGQGSTEAFF. CDR3 nucleotide sequence: TGCGCCAGCAGCATAGGACAGGGGAGCACTGAAGCTTTCTTT. Full variable domain (missing parts from reference TRBV5-1 and TRBJ1-1): KAGVTQTPRYLIKTRGQQVTLSCSPISGHRSVSWYQQTPGQGLQFLFEYFSETQRNKGNFPGRFSGRQFSNSRSEMNVSTLELGDSALYLCASSIGQGSTEAFFGQGTRLTVV.

The chain joins TRBV7-2 to TRBJ2-1, with TRBD2 matching 11 bases. The ends lost 1 base at V and 15 bases at J; junction bases unmatched: 11. The CDR3 totals 15 residues. Per the germline V gene, CDR1 is SGHTA and CDR2 is FQGNSA. As DNA, the CDR3 is TGTGCCAGCAGCTTAGATACTAGCGGGGGAGGGAGACGGTTCTTC. This sequence encodes CASSLDTSGGGRRFF.

The genes are TRBV7-2 and TRBJ1-4; no firm D call. From germline, CDR1 is SGHTA and CDR2 FQGNSA. Trimming took off 1 base at V and 5 bases at J, with 5 bases between the two ends. This CDR3 has 13 residues. The CDR3 loop is CASSLEPNEKLFF. As DNA, the CDR3 is TGTGCCAGCAGCTTAGAGCCGAATGAAAAACTGTTTTTT.

The V gene is TRBV30, the J gene TRBJ1-4; 7 positions agree with TRBD1. V was clipped by 2 bases and J by 8 bases; unmatched bases: 14. The CDR3 consists of 16 residues. CDR1 is GTSNPN and CDR2 is SVGIG in the germline V gene (reference sequence). DNA of the CDR3: TGTGCCTGGAGTCAGGGGGGGGCAGGTTTTCGGGAAAAACTGTTTTTT. Translating it yields CAWSQGGAGFREKLFF.

The chain combines TRBV11-2 with TRBJ1-2; weak D call: TRBD1 (6 bases). There are 15 residues in the CDR3. Deletions cut 5 bases from V and 5 bases from J, with 18 bases between. Per germline, CDR1 SGHAT and CDR2 FQNNGV. CDR3 nucleotides: TGTGCCAGCAGCCAGAATGGGGGCTCTTCGTATGGCTACACCTTC. This gives the protein CASSQNGGSSYGYTF.

The chain combines TRBV28 with TRBJ2-4; 9 positions match TRBD1. Germline CDR1 and CDR2: MDHEN and SYDVKM. This CDR3 has 14 amino acids. V lost 3 bases, J lost 7 bases, and 4 bases stayed unmatched. CDR3 residues: CASSFLGTGNIQYF. The CDR3, as DNA: TGTGCCAGCAGTTTCCTCGGGACAGGGAACATTCAGTACTTC.

This chain joins TRBV27 and TRBJ2-5, with D perhaps TRBD2 (6 bases). CDR3 length equals 17 residues. Germline CDR1 MNHEY, CDR2 SMNVEV (reference sequence). Trimming shortened V by 5 bases and J by 5 bases, and 24 bases separated the two germline ends. The CDR3 region is CASSPTRRRVGWETQYF. The CDR3 coding sequence is TGTGCCAGCAGTCCGACTAGGAGGCGGGTAGGATGGGAGACCCAGTACTTC.